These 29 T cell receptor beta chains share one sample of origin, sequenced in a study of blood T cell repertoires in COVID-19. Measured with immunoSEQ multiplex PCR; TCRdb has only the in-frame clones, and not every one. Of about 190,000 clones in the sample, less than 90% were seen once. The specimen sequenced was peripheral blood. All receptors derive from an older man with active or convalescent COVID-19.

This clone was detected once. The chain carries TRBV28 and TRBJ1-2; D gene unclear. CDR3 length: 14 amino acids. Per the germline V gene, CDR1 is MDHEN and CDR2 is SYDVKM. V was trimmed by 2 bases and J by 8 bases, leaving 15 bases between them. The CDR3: CASSLVGQVVGYTF. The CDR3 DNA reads TGTGCCAGCAGTTTAGTTGGGCAGGTGGTCGGCTACACCTTC.

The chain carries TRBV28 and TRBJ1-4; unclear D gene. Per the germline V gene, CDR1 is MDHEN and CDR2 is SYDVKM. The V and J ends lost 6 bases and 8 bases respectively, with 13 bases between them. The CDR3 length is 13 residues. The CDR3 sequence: CASRPFIEEKLFF. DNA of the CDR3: TGTGCCAGCAGACCATTTATAGAAGAAAAACTGTTTTTT.

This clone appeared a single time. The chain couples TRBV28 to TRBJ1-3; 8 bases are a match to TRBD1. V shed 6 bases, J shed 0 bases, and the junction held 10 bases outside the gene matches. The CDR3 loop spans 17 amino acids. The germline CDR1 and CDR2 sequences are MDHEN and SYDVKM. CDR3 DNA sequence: TGTGCCAGCAGCTTCGCCGGGACAGGTGGCTCTGGAAACACCATATATTTT. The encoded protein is CASSFAGTGGSGNTIYF.

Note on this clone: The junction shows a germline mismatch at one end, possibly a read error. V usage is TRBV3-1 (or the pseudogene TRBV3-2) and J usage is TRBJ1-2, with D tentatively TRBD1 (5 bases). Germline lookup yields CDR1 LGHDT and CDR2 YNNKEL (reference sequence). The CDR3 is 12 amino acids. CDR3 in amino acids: CASSQGRERIAF. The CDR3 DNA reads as TGTGCCAGCAGCCAAGGCAGGGAAAGAATCGCCTTC.

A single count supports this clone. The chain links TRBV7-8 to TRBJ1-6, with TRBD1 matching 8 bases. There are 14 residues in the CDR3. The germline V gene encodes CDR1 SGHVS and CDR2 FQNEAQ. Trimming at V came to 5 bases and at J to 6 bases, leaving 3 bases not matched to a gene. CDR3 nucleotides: TGTGCCAGCAGCCCTGACAGGGGTAATTCACCCCTCCACTTT. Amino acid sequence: CASSPDRGNSPLHF.

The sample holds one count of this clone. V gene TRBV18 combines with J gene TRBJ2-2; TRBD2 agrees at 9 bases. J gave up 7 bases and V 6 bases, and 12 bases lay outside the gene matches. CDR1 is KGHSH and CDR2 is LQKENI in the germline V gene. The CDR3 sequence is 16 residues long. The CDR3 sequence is CASSPLLAGYSGELFF. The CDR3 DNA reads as TGTGCCAGCTCGCCTCTCCTAGCGGGGTACAGCGGGGAGCTGTTTTTT.

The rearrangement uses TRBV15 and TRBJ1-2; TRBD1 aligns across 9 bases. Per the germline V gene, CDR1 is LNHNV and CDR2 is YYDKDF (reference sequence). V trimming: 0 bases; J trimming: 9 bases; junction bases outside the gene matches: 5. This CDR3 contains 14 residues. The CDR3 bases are TGTGCCACCAGCAGAGATGGGACAGGGTCCAGCTACACCTTC. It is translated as CATSRDGTGSSYTF.

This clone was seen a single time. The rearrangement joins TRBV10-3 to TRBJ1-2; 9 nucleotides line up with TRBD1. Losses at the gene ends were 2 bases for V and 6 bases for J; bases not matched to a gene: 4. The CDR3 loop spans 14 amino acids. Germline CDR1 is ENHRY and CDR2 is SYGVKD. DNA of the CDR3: TGTGCCATCAGTGAGACAGGGGGCAAAGATGGCTACACCTTC. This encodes CAISETGGKDGYTF.

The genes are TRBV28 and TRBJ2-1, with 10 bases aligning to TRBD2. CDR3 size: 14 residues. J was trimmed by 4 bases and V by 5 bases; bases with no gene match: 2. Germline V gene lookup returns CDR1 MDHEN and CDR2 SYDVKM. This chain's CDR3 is CASSRTSGYNEQFF. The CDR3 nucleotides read TGTGCCAGCAGTCGGACTAGCGGTTACAATGAGCAGTTCTTC.

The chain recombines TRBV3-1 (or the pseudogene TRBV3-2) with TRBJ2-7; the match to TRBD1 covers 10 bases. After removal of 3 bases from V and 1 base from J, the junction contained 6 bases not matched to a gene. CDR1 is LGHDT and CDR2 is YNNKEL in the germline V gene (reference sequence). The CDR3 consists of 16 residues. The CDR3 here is CASSHNPGQGSYEQYF. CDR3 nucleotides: TGTGCCAGCAGCCATAATCCGGGACAGGGGTCCTACGAGCAGTACTTC.

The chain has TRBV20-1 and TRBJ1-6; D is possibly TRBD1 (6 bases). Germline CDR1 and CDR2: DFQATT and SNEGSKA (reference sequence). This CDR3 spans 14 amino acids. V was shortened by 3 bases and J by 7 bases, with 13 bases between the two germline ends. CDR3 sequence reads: CSASNGRGNSPLHF. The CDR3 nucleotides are TGCAGTGCTAGTAATGGCAGGGGAAATTCACCCCTCCACTTT.

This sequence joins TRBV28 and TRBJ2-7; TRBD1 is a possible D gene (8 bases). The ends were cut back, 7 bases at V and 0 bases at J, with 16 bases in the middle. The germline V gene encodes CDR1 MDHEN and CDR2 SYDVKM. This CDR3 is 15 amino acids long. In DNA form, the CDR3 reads TGTGCCAGCACCGAAGCGGGACAGGCCTCCTACGAGCAGTACTTC. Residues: CASTEAGQASYEQYF.

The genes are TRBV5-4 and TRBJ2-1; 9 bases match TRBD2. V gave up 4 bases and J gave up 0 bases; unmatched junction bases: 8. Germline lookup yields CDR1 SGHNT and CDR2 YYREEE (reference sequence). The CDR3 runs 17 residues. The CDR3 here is CASSPASGISSYNEQFF. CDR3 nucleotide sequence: TGTGCCAGCAGCCCCGCTAGCGGGATAAGCTCCTACAATGAGCAGTTCTTC.

CDR3 coding DNA: TGTGCCAGCAGGGGGCTGAACACCGGGGAGCTGTTTTTT. It is translated as CASRGLNTGELFF. The chain combines TRBV6-5 with TRBJ2-2, with D possibly matching TRBD1 (5 bases). Germline-derived CDR1 and CDR2 are MNHEY and SVGAGI. This CDR3 comprises 13 residues. The V end was cut by 6 bases, the J end by 1 base, with 6 bases between.

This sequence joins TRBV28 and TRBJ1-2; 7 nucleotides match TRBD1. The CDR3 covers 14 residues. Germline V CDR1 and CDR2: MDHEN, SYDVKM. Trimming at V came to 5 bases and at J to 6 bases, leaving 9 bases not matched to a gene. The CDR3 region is CASSLTGIRNGYTF. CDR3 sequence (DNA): TGTGCCAGCAGTCTGACAGGGATTCGAAATGGCTACACCTTC.

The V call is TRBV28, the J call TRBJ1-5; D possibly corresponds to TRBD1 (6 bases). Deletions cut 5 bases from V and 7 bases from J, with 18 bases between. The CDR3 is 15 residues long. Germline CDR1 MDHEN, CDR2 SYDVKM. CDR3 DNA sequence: TGTGCCAGCAGTCGCCGATCCCAGGGGCGGCAGCCCCAGCATTTT. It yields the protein CASSRRSQGRQPQHF.

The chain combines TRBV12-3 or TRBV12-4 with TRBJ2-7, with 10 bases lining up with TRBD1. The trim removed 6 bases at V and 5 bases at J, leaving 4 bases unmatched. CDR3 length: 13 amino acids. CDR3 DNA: TGTGCCAGCAGCTCCGGGACAGGGGACGAGCAGTACTTC. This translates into CASSSGTGDEQYF.

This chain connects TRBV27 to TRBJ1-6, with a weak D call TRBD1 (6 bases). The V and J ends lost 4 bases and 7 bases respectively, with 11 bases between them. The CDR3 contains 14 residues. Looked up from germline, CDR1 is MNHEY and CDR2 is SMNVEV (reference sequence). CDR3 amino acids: CASSWTVANSPLHF. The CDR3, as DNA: TGTGCCAGCAGTTGGACAGTAGCGAATTCACCCCTCCACTTT.

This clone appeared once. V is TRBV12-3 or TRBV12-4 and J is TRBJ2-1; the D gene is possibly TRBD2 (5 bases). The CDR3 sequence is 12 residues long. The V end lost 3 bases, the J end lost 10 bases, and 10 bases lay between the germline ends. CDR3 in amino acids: CASSLGTGEQFF. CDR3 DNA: TGTGCCAGCAGTTTGGGTACGGGGGAGCAGTTCTTC.

The CDR3 DNA follows: TGTGCCAGCGGATCTCAGGGGGCCACTGAAGCTTTCTTT. Protein: CASGSQGATEAFF. The V and J genes are TRBV28 and TRBJ1-1, with 8 bases lining up with TRBD1. The CDR3 has 13 residues. Germline loops: CDR1 MDHEN, CDR2 SYDVKM. V gave up 8 bases and J gave up 4 bases; unmatched junction bases: 6.

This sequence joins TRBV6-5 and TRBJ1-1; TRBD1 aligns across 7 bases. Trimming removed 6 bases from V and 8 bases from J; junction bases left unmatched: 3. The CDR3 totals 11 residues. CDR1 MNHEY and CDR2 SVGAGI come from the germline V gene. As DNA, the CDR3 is TGTGCCAGCAGGACAGGGCCCGAAGCTTTCTTT. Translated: CASRTGPEAFF.

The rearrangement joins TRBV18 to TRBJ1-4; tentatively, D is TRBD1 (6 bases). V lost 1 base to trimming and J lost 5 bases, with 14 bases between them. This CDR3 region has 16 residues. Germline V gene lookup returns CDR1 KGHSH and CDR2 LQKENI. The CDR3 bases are TGTGCCAGCTCACCACGGTCGGGACAAGGCAATGAAAAACTGTTTTTT. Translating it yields CASSPRSGQGNEKLFF.

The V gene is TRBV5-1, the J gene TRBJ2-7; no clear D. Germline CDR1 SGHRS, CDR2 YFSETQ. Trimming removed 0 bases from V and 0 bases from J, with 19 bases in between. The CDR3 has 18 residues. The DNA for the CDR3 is TGCGCCAGCAGCTTGGAGCCCTTCCATATAGCCGCCTCCTACGAGCAGTACTTC. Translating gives CASSLEPFHIAASYEQYF.

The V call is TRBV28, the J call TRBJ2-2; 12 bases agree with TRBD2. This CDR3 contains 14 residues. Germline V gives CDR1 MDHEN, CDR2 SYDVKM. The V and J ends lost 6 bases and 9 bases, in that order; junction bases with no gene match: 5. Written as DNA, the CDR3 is TGTGCCAGCAGGCCTAGCGGGGGGGCTTGGGAGCTGTTTTTT. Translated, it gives CASRPSGGAWELFF.

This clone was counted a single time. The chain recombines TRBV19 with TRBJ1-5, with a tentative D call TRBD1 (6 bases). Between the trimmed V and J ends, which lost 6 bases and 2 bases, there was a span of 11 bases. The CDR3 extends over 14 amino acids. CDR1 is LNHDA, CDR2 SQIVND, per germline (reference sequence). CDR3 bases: TGTGCCAGTAGGCTTAACAGGGGCAATCAGCCCCAGCATTTT. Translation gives CASRLNRGNQPQHF.

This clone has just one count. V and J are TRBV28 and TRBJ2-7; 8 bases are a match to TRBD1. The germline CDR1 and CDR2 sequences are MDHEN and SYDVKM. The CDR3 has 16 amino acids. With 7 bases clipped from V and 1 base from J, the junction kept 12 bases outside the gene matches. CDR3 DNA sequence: TGTGCCAGCACTCCGGGGGCAGGGGGCTATTCCTACGAGCAGTACTTC. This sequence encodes CASTPGAGGYSYEQYF.

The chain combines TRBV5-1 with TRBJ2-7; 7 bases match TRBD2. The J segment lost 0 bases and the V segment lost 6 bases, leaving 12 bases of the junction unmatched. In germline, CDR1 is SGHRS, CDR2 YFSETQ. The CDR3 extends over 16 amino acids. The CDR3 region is CASNMGVGGSSYEQYF. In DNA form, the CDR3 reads TGCGCCAGCAACATGGGGGTCGGCGGGAGCTCCTACGAGCAGTACTTC.

The CDR3 sequence is CASSERLAGSNTGELFF. CDR3 nucleotides: TGCGCCAGCAGTGAGCGTCTAGCGGGTTCGAACACCGGGGAGCTGTTTTTT. This chain uses TRBV10-2 with TRBJ2-2, with TRBD2 matching 8 bases. The germline CDR1 and CDR2 sequences are WSHSY and SAAADI. The J segment lost 0 bases and the V segment lost 2 bases, leaving 5 bases of the junction unmatched. The CDR3 has 17 residues.

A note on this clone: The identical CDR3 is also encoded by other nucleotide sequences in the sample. The CDR3 here is CASSPDKNYGYTF. For the CDR3, the DNA is TGTGCCAGCTCACCAGACAAGAACTATGGCTACACCTTC. The chain employs TRBV18 and TRBJ1-2, with unresolved D. Trimming took 2 bases from V and 2 from J, leaving 6 bases between them. The CDR3 runs to 13 residues. Germline V gives CDR1 KGHSH, CDR2 LQKENI. Looking up the rest from reference TRBV18 and TRBJ1-2 gives the full variable domain: NAGVMQNPRHLVRRRGQEARLRCSPMKGHSHVYWYRQLPEEGLKFMVYLQKENIIDESGMPKERFSAEFPKEGPSILRIQQVVRGDSAAYFCASSPDKNYGYTFGSGTRLTVV.